The 8 T cell receptor beta chains reported below all come from one sample, sequenced in a study of monozygotic twins with inflammatory bowel disease. Using the 5' RACE reads, TCRdb records one entry per CDR3 protein without DNA. Its clone listing holds 440,000 or so distinct CDR3 sequences. Sequenced sample: blood. These receptors all come from a human donor with ulcerative colitis or Crohn's disease, or a healthy co-twin of an affected twin (not recorded which).

The V call is TRBV15, the J call TRBJ2-5; the D call of TRBD1 rests on TCRdb alone, since no DNA is present to check it. Germline V gene lookup returns CDR1 LNHNV and CDR2 YYDKDF (reference sequence). CDR3 length: 16 residues. The CDR3 region is CATRLPGQGRQETQYF.

The CDR3: CASSQATSGSYNEQFF. The V and J genes are TRBV4-3 and TRBJ2-1; the TCRdb D gene call, TRBD2, has no DNA to confirm it. CDR1 is LGHNA, CDR2 YSLEER, per germline. The CDR3 is 16 amino acids.

The genes are TRBV5-4 and TRBJ2-7; TCRdb's D call, TRBD1, is unchecked because there is no DNA. The length of the CDR3 is 19 residues. The germline V gene has CDR1 SGHNT and CDR2 YYREEE (reference sequence). CDR3 protein: CASSWGAMWDRGISYEQYF.

The rearrangement joins TRBV19 to TRBJ2-3; TCRdb returns TRBD1, unconfirmable since there is no DNA. The CDR3 has 15 amino acids. The germline V gene encodes CDR1 LNHDA and CDR2 SQIVND (reference sequence). The CDR3 sequence is CASSIEGAGTDTQYF.

The chain employs TRBV10-2 and TRBJ2-2; lacking DNA, the TRBD2 call made by TCRdb goes unchecked. In germline, CDR1 is WSHSY, CDR2 SAAADI. The CDR3 contains 13 residues. This CDR3 is CASSYRGIGELFF.

This chain connects TRBV7-2 to TRBJ2-1; TCRdb proposes TRBD2, but this gene call is untestable without DNA. CDR3 size: 16 residues. Germline values: CDR1 SGHTA, CDR2 FQGNSA. CDR3 sequence: CASSLEVAGAYNEQFF. Full variable domain (outside the CDR3, taken from reference TRBV7-2 and TRBJ2-1): GAGVSQSPSNKVTEKGKDVELRCDPISGHTALYWYRQSLGQGLEFLIYFQGNSAPDKSGLPSDRFSAERTGGSVSTLTIQRTQQEDSAVYLCASSLEVAGAYNEQFFGPGTRLTVL.

V gene TRBV12-3 or TRBV12-4 combines with J gene TRBJ2-5; the D gene TCRdb calls, TRBD1, cannot be checked with no DNA. This CDR3 is 15 amino acids long. The CDR3: CASSFGGAFSSTQYF.

The V and J genes are TRBV5-4 and TRBJ2-5; TCRdb's D call, TRBD2, is unchecked because there is no DNA. The length of the CDR3 is 13 residues. Germline assignment: CDR1 SGHNT and CDR2 YYREEE (reference sequence). CDR3 region: CASTAGGGETQYF.